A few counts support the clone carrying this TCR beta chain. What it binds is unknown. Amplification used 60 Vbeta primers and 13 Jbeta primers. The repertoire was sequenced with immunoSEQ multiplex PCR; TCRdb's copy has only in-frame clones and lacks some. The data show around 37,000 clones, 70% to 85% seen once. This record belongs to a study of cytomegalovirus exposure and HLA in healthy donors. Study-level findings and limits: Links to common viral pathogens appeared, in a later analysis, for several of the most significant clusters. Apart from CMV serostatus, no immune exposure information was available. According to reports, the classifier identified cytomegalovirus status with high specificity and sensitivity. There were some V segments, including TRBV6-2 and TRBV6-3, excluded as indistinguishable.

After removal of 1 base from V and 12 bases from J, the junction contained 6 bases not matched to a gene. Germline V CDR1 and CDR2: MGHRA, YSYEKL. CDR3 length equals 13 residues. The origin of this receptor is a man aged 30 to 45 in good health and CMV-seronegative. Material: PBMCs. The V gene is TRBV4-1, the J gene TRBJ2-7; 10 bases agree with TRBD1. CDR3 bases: TGCGCCAGCAGCCAAGGGGCGGGACAGGGGTTGTACTTC. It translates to CASSQGAGQGLYF.